This T cell receptor beta chain was identified during a study of T-cell reconstitution after alpha-beta-depleted transplantation in children. The CDR3 totals 17 residues. Germline CDR1 SGHVS, CDR2 FQNEAQ. Trimming removed 2 bases at V and 6 bases at J, with 23 bases between. Preparing the TCRbeta library involved the use of unique molecular identifiers. TCRdb reprocessed the PCR reads via MiXCR and lists one record per CDR3 protein. Here the sample spans 120,000 or so distinct CDR3 sequences, about a tenth being singletons. Sequences were derived from PBMCs from the stem cell graft donor, sampled from the stem cell graft. V gene TRBV7-8 combines with J gene TRBJ2-7, with D perhaps matching TRBD2 (5 bases). This clonotype was sampled from a human donor who donated a stem cell graft to a child with acute lymphoblastic leukemia. CDR3 region: CASSLTGKGAYAREQYF. CDR3 DNA: TGTGCCAGCAGCTTAACGGGGAAGGGAGCGTACGCTCGCGAGCAGTACTTC.